This T cell receptor beta chain was profiled in a study of CD8 T cells in Susac syndrome. CDR1 DFQATT and CDR2 SNEGSKA come from the germline V gene (reference sequence). Trimming left V 5 bases short and J 6 bases short, with 11 bases between. The CDR3 is made up of 12 amino acids. Random hexamers were used to reverse transcribe an amount of about 0.5 to 1 ug RNA. Amplification of TCR beta CDR3 spanned 54 Vbeta and 13 Jbeta via immunoSEQ multiplex PCR. TCRdb re-called the immunoSEQ multiplex PCR reads through MiXCR, storing one row per CDR3 protein. The repertoire consists of roughly 140,000 distinct CDR3 sequences, with around 95% occurring once and the leading ten covering 0.084%. The patients with Susac syndrome were individuals who fulfilled the recently defined diagnostic criteria for disease that was either definite or probable.

The source of this sequence is a human donor with Susac syndrome. Sequenced: CD4+ T cells from PBMCs. The chain recombines TRBV20-1 with TRBJ1-5; no reliable D call. In DNA form, the CDR3 reads TGCAGTGCTGTAATTTTGGGTCAGCCCCAGCATTTT. Translation: CSAVILGQPQHF.